This entry concerns a single TCR beta chain. This entry belongs to a study of cytotoxic CD8 clonotypes in ibrutinib-treated CLL. This CDR3 spans 12 amino acids. V lost 6 bases, J lost 2 bases, and 7 bases lay in between. The germline gives CDR1 MNHNY, CDR2 SVGAGI (reference sequence). The repertoire was sequenced with immunoSEQ multiplex PCR; TCRdb's copy has only in-frame clones and lacks some. The sample lists 110,000 to 150,000 clones, about 75% occurring once. The material sequenced was PBMCs, taken after 24 months of ibrutinib treatment. The clonotype comes from a human donor with chronic lymphocytic leukemia. The chain combines TRBV6-6 with TRBJ1-1; D not resolved. CDR3 protein: CASRSGNTEAFF. DNA for the CDR3: TGTGCCAGCAGGTCCGGAAACACTGAAGCTTTCTTT.